The T cell receptor (beta chain) under discussion was sequenced for a study of blood T cells in healthy people across ages. In each sample, at least 6.5 million PBMCs were isolated. With a J-beta primer mix and a sample-barcoded 5' primer, a second PCR ran about 7 to 12 cycles. A template-switch adaptor with 12 random nucleotides tagged each cDNA molecule. Via MiXCR, TCRdb re-called the 5' RACE reads, giving one row per CDR3 protein. The sample records 1.5 million to 2 million distinct CDR3 sequences, roughly 28% being singletons. Findings and caveats of the study: Higher naive T cell percentage went strongly together with higher TCR beta diversity. It was the long-lived donors that had more naive CD4+ cells and higher diversity than aged donors.

This clonotype was picked up many times. The target antigen is unknown. The clonotype was recovered from a woman younger than 45 in good health. Source material: blood.

CDR3 in DNA: TGCGCCAGCAGCCAAGATCCGCTTTCAGATACGCAGTATTTT. It specifies CASSQDPLSDTQYF. The rearrangement links TRBV4-3 to TRBJ2-3; no reliable D call. V was shortened by 0 bases and J by 4 bases, with 8 bases between the two germline ends. Germline V lookup: CDR1 LGHNA, CDR2 YSLEER. The CDR3 sequence is 14 residues long.